This T cell receptor (beta chain) was identified during a study of blood T cell repertoires in COVID-19. The protocol was immunoSEQ multiplex PCR, while the TCRdb copy is restricted to in-frame clones and leaves out a portion. This sample carries fewer than 250,000 clones, 86% of them seen once, and the ten largest clones take about 26%. Participant age was about 18 to 89 years, and participants resided in around 24 US areas. Allocation to cohorts depended on clinical history reported by the participants. Germline assignment: CDR1 SEHNR and CDR2 FQNEAQ (reference sequence). Trimming cost V 5 bases and J 4 bases; bases outside gene matches: 6. The CDR3 spans 15 residues.

The chain joins TRBV7-9 to TRBJ2-5; 11 bases are a match to TRBD1. The source is a woman aged 40-49 years in a cohort exposed to, infected with or recovered from COVID-19 (not recorded which). Sequenced sample: PBMCs or T cells enriched from blood (not recorded which). The CDR3 here is CASSPPDRGRETQYF. The CDR3 DNA reads TGTGCCAGCAGCCCACCGGACAGGGGGCGAGAGACCCAGTACTTC.